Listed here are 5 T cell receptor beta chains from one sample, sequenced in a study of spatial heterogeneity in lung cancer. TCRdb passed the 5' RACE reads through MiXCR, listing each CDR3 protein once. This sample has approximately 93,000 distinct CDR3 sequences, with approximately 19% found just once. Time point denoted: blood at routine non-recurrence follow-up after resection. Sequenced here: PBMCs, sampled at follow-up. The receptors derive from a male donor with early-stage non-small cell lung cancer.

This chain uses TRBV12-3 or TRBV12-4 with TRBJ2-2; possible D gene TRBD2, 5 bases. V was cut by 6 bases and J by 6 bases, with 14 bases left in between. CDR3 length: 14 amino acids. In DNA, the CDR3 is TGTGCCAGCAGACGAGTAGCGCGGGCCGGGGAGCTGTTTTTT. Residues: CASRRVARAGELFF.

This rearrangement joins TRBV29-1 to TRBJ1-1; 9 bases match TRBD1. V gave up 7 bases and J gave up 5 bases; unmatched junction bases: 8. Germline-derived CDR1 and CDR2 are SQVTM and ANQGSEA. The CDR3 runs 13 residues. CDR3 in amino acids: CSETGGARTEAFF. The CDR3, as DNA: TGCAGCGAAACAGGGGGCGCACGTACTGAAGCTTTCTTT.

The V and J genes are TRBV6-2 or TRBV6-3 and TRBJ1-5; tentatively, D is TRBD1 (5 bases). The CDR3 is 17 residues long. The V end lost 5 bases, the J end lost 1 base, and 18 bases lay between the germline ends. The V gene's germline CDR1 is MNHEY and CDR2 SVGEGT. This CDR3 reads CASSPARREYSNQPQHF. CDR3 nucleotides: TGTGCCAGCAGTCCCGCCCGCAGGGAATACAGCAATCAGCCCCAGCATTTT.

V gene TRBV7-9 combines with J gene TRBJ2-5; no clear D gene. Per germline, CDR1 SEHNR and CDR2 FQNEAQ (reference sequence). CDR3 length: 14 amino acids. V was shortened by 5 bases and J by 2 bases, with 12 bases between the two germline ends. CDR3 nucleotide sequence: TGTGCCAGCAGCCCGACTTTCACACAAGAGACCCAGTACTTC. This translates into CASSPTFTQETQYF.

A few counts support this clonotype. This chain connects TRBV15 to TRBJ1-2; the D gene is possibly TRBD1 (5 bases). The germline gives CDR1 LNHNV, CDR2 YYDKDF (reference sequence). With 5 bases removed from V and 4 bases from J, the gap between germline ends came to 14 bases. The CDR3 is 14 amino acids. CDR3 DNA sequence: TGTGCCACCAGCGCAAACCGGGGGGGCTATGGCTACACCTTC. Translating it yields CATSANRGGYGYTF.